The rows below give T cell receptor beta chains drawn from one sample of a study of blood T cell repertoires in COVID-19. Only in-frame clones appear in the TCRdb table, and some are missing; sequencing was by immunoSEQ multiplex PCR. Among more than 200,000 clones, about 85% were seen once, and the ten largest hold less than 0.75%. What was sequenced was peripheral blood. Receptor source: a man aged 35 to 55 with acute or convalescent COVID-19. Both conserved end residues are part of each CDR3. The D gene is left open where the match is weak. Size is stated for part of the rows, as once, few or many counts, or as a class when the clone is expanded.

D gene: TRBD1
clone size: -
V gene: TRBV5-5
J gene: TRBJ2-4
CDR3 DNA: TGTGCCAGCAGCTTAGGACAGGGGGCAGGCATAAACATTCAGTACTTC
CDR3 protein: CASSLGQGAGINIQYF

D gene: -
clone size: -
V gene: TRBV9
J gene: TRBJ2-2
CDR3 DNA: TGTGCCAGCAGCGTAGCGGGAATCACCGGGGAGCTGTTTTTT
CDR3 protein: CASSVAGITGELFF

D gene: -
clone size: -
V gene: TRBV5-1
J gene: TRBJ2-1
CDR3 DNA: TGCGCCAGCAGTCCCGGGACTTTTATGAATGAGCAGTTCTTC
CDR3 protein: CASSPGTFMNEQFF

D gene: TRBD2
clone size: -
V gene: TRBV28
J gene: TRBJ2-5
CDR3 DNA: TGTGCCAGCAGTTCCTCCGCCGGGAGGATCGGAGAGACCCAGTACTTC
CDR3 protein: CASSSSAGRIGETQYF

D gene: TRBD1
clone size: once
V gene: TRBV4-2
J gene: TRBJ2-5
CDR3 DNA: TGTGCCAGCAGCCAAGGGGGGGACAGGGACCAAGAGACCCAGTACTTC
CDR3 protein: CASSQGGDRDQETQYF

D gene: TRBD1
clone size: -
V gene: TRBV7-8
J gene: TRBJ1-2
CDR3 DNA: TGTGCCAGCAGCCGGGGACAGGCCTATGGCTACACCTTC
CDR3 protein: CASSRGQAYGYTF

D gene: -
clone size: -
V gene: TRBV5-1
J gene: TRBJ2-7
CDR3 DNA: TGCGCCAGCAGCCCAGGGACTTACGAGCAGTACTTC
CDR3 protein: CASSPGTYEQYF

D gene: TRBD2
clone size: -
V gene: TRBV6-2/TRBV6-3
J gene: TRBJ2-7
CDR3 DNA: TGTGCCAGCAGTTACAGTCGGGAGGGAATCACCCACGAGCAGTACTTC
CDR3 protein: CASSYSREGITHEQYF

D gene: -
clone size: -
V gene: TRBV18
J gene: TRBJ2-3
CDR3 DNA: TGTGCCAGCTCACCAAGGGGATCGGGCCCCACCGATCCGGATACGCAGTATTTT
CDR3 protein: CASSPRGSGPTDPDTQYF

D gene: TRBD2
clone size: -
V gene: TRBV28
J gene: TRBJ2-1
CDR3 DNA: TGTGCCAGCAGCCCCCTCCCGACTAGCGGGTGGGAGTACAATGAGCAGTTCTTC
CDR3 protein: CASSPLPTSGWEYNEQFF

D gene: -
clone size: -
V gene: TRBV28
J gene: TRBJ1-2
CDR3 DNA: TGTGCCAGCAGGGTTCTGACAGACCGAAACTATGGCTACACCTTC
CDR3 protein: CASRVLTDRNYGYTF

D gene: -
clone size: -
V gene: TRBV10-3
J gene: TRBJ1-5
CDR3 DNA: TGTGCCATCAGTGATTCGGGTTATAGCAATCAGCCCCAGCATTTT
CDR3 protein: CAISDSGYSNQPQHF

D gene: TRBD1
clone size: -
V gene: TRBV5-1
J gene: TRBJ1-3
CDR3 DNA: TGCGCCAGCAGCTTGGGGACAGGGAGAGTTAGGGGCACCATATATTTT
CDR3 protein: CASSLGTGRVRGTIYF

D gene: TRBD1
clone size: -
V gene: TRBV27
J gene: TRBJ1-2
CDR3 DNA: TGTGCCAGCAGTTCCCCCGGGACAGGGGAAAGGTACACCTTC
CDR3 protein: CASSSPGTGERYTF

D gene: -
clone size: -
V gene: TRBV15
J gene: TRBJ1-5
CDR3 DNA: TGTGCCACCAGCAGCCAGGACAGCCTTAGCAATCAGCCCCAGCATTTT
CDR3 protein: CATSSQDSLSNQPQHF

D gene: -
clone size: -
V gene: TRBV6-5
J gene: TRBJ2-7
CDR3 DNA: TGTGCCAGCGGGCACCTGTATGACTCCTACGAGCAGTACTTC
CDR3 protein: CASGHLYDSYEQYF

D gene: TRBD2
clone size: -
V gene: TRBV5-1
J gene: TRBJ2-6
CDR3 DNA: TGCGCCAGCAGCATTACTAGCGGGAGAAGGTCTGGGGCCAACGTCCTGACTTTC
CDR3 protein: CASSITSGRRSGANVLTF